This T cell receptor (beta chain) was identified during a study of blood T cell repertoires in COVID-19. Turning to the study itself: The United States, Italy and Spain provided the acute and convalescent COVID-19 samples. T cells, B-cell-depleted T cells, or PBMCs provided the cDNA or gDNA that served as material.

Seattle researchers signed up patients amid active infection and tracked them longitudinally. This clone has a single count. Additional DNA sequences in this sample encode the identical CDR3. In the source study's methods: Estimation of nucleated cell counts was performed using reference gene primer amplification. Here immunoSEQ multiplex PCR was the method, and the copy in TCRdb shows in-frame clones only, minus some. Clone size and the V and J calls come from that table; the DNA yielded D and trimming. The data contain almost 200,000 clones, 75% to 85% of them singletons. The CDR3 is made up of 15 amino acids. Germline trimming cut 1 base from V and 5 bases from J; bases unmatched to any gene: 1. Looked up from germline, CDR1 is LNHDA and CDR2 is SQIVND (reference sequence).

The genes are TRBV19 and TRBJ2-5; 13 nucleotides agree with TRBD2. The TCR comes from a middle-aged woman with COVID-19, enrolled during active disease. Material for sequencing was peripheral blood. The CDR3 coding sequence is TGTGCCAGTAGTATAGCACTAGCGGGAGGGGAGACCCAGTACTTC. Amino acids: CASSIALAGGETQYF.